Below are 27 T cell receptor beta chains sequenced from a single sample in a study of T cells in Graves' hyperthyroidism and ophthalmopathy. Amplification of TCR beta CDR3 regions used RNA as the template. The HTBI primer set drove a first-round RT-PCR of the TCR CDR3. In TCRdb, the multiplex PCR reads were re-called with MiXCR into one record per CDR3 protein. The sample lists over 400,000 distinct CDR3 sequences, roughly 15% occurring once. Material: blood. The receptors originated from a man younger than 35 with Graves' ophthalmopathy.

In its sample, this clonotype was seen many times. The rearrangement joins TRBV24-1 to TRBJ2-3; no reliable D call. Trimming stripped 7 bases from V and 0 bases from J, with 7 bases between. This CDR3 is 13 amino acids long. Per the germline V gene, CDR1 is KGHDR and CDR2 is SFDVKD. CDR3 sequence: CATRGSSTDTQYF. The CDR3 DNA reads as TGTGCCACCAGGGGGTCTAGCACAGATACGCAGTATTTT.

This clonotype was observed many times. The genes are TRBV11-2 and TRBJ2-2; D not certain. The CDR3 is 12 residues long. CDR1 is SGHAT, CDR2 FQNNGV, per germline. Trimming took off 5 bases at V and 8 bases at J, with 9 bases between the two ends. DNA for the CDR3: TGTGCCAGCAGCCTCGAACAAGGGGAGCTGTTTTTT. It translates to CASSLEQGELFF. Filled out from reference TRBV11-2 and TRBJ2-2, the complete variable domain reads EAGVAQSPRYKIIEKRQSVAFWCNPISGHATLYWYQQILGQGPKLLIQFQNNGVVDDSQLPKDRFSAERLKGVDSTLKIQPAKLEDSAVYLCASSLEQGELFFGEGSRLTVL.

This clonotype was detected ten times or more. The CDR3 sequence: CASSLLGGSYEQYF. CDR3 nucleotide sequence: TGTGCCAGCAGTTTACTAGGGGGGTCCTACGAGCAGTACTTC. This chain joins TRBV7-2 and TRBJ2-7; either TRBD1 or TRBD2 may fit D (6 bases each). There are 14 residues in the CDR3. Trimming took 6 bases from V and 1 from J, leaving 13 bases between them. Per germline, CDR1 SGHTA and CDR2 FQGNSA.

The chain is built from TRBV5-1 and TRBJ1-5; 9 positions agree with TRBD1. This CDR3 has 15 amino acids. Trimming at V came to 3 bases and at J to 2 bases, leaving 3 bases not matched to a gene. Looked up from germline, CDR1 is SGHRS and CDR2 is YFSETQ. CDR3 region: CASSWGQGRNQPQHF. The CDR3, as DNA: TGCGCCAGCAGCTGGGGACAGGGACGCAATCAGCCCCAGCATTTT.

This clonotype was seen only a few times. The rearrangement joins TRBV12-3 or TRBV12-4 to TRBJ2-2; no definite D call. The V end was cut by 6 bases, the J end by 6 bases, with 11 bases between. The length of the CDR3 is 13 residues. The CDR3 DNA reads TGTGCCAGCAGGGGAAGAGTGGCCGGGGAGCTGTTTTTT. Translated, it gives CASRGRVAGELFF.

This clonotype appeared many times. The rearrangement joins TRBV20-1 to TRBJ2-5, with 8 bases aligning to TRBD1. Germline trimming cut 3 bases from V and 4 bases from J; bases unmatched to any gene: 4. CDR3 length equals 13 residues. CDR1 is DFQATT and CDR2 is SNEGSKA in the germline V gene (reference sequence). The CDR3 spells CSASGTGGETQYF. The CDR3 region has the DNA TGCAGTGCTAGTGGGACAGGCGGAGAGACCCAGTACTTC.

Ten or more counts support this clonotype. The chain combines TRBV20-1 with TRBJ2-5; possibly TRBD1 or TRBD2 for D (7 bases each). V was cut by 3 bases and J by 2 bases, with 22 bases left in between. The CDR3 consists of 17 residues. The germline V gene has CDR1 DFQATT and CDR2 SNEGSKA (reference sequence). In DNA, the CDR3 is TGCAGTGCTAGTAGGGGGGAGGGCCGCAGGGGGCAAGAGACCCAGTACTTC. Encoded protein: CSASRGEGRRGQETQYF.

This clonotype was picked up many times. The chain couples TRBV18 to TRBJ2-3; 9 bases are shared with TRBD1. The CDR3 has 13 amino acids. Germline V gives CDR1 KGHSH, CDR2 LQKENI. V trimming: 7 bases; J trimming: 5 bases; junction bases outside the gene matches: 4. The CDR3 coding sequence is TGTGCCAGCTTACAGGGGGCTGGAGATACGCAGTATTTT. The encoded protein is CASLQGAGDTQYF.

This clonotype was picked up many times. This chain uses TRBV7-2 with TRBJ2-5; tentative D call: TRBD1 (5 bases). Germline CDR1 is SGHTA and CDR2 is FQGNSA. The CDR3 is 14 amino acids. V lost 4 bases and J 5 bases, leaving 14 bases between the germline ends. The CDR3 bases are TGTGCCAGCAGCTCAAAAGGGGCGTGGGAGACCCAGTACTTC. Protein: CASSSKGAWETQYF.

This clonotype showed up many times. The chain employs TRBV25-1 and TRBJ2-3, with 9 nucleotides matching TRBD2. The CDR3 sequence is 19 residues long. V gave up 6 bases and J gave up 5 bases; unmatched junction bases: 21. CDR1 and CDR2 from the germline V gene are MGHDK and SYGVNS. Here the CDR3 DNA reads TGTGCCAGCAGGGGACTTAGGGGATTAGCGGGGGTTAGGGGAGATACGCAGTATTTT. Amino acids: CASRGLRGLAGVRGDTQYF.

There are a few counts of this clonotype. The CDR3 nucleotides read TGCAGCGTTGAAGTCGCGGGCGGGGAGCTGTTTTTT. Its translation is CSVEVAGGELFF. This sequence joins TRBV29-1 and TRBJ2-2; a possible D gene is TRBD2 (5 bases). CDR1 SQVTM and CDR2 ANQGSEA come from the germline V gene. Trimming removed 1 base at V and 7 bases at J, with 7 bases between. The CDR3 sequence is 12 residues long.

This clonotype was observed many times. J is TRBJ1-1 and V is TRBV30, with no clear D. The CDR3 contains 12 residues. V was clipped by 3 bases and J by 4 bases, with 9 bases between them. Looked up from germline, CDR1 is GTSNPN and CDR2 is SVGIG (reference sequence). In DNA, the CDR3 is TGTGCCTGGAGGGGAACGGGCACTGAAGCTTTCTTT. It specifies CAWRGTGTEAFF.

This clonotype occurred many times. The chain links TRBV20-1 to TRBJ2-1; perhaps TRBD2 as D (6 bases). The germline CDR1 and CDR2 sequences are DFQATT and SNEGSKA (reference sequence). V shed 1 base and J shed 12 bases, with 13 bases lying between them. This CDR3 is built from 12 residues. The CDR3 DNA is TGCAGTGCTAGAGGGGAAGGGACTGTGCAGTTCTTC. It codes for CSARGEGTVQFF.

At least ten counts were recorded for this clonotype. The chain uses TRBV7-9 and TRBJ2-1; the match to TRBD1 covers 9 bases. This CDR3 spans 15 amino acids. Germline CDR1 is SEHNR and CDR2 is FQNEAQ (reference sequence). J lost 3 bases, V lost 4 bases, and 4 bases had no gene match. CDR3 loop: CASSWGQGFYNEQFF. DNA for the CDR3: TGTGCCAGCAGCTGGGGACAGGGATTCTACAATGAGCAGTTCTTC.

This clonotype was recorded a few times. V usage is TRBV20-1 and J usage is TRBJ2-5; D tentatively reads TRBD1 or TRBD2 (5 bases each). V shed 1 base and J shed 4 bases, with 13 bases lying between them. Per the germline V gene, CDR1 is DFQATT and CDR2 is SNEGSKA (reference sequence). This CDR3 comprises 14 residues. The CDR3 sequence is CSARGAGTSETQYF. CDR3 bases: TGCAGTGCTAGAGGAGCCGGGACCTCAGAGACCCAGTACTTC.

Ten or more counts support this clonotype. The DNA is left out, because the CDR3 cannot be placed on it with certainty; the CDR3 is given as TCRdb lists it. The chain has TRBV27 and TRBJ1-2. The CDR3 numbers 17 amino acids, ends counted. The V gene's germline CDR1 is MNHEY and CDR2 SMNVEV (reference sequence). The CDR3 reads CASSFLAGRNTNYGYTF.

The chain carries TRBV3-1 and TRBJ1-1; weak D call: TRBD1 (5 bases). V lost 2 bases, J lost 8 bases, and 9 bases lay in between. The CDR3 contains 12 residues. The germline gives CDR1 LGHDT, CDR2 YNNKEL (reference sequence). Here the CDR3 reads CASSQRGLEAFF. The CDR3 region has the DNA TGTGCCAGCAGCCAACGGGGACTCGAAGCTTTCTTT.

This clonotype has at least ten counts. The rearrangement joins TRBV6-1 to TRBJ1-2; D remains ambiguous. Germline V CDR1 and CDR2: MNHNS, SASEGT. The V end lost 2 bases, the J end lost 6 bases, and 10 bases lay between the germline ends. This CDR3 has 13 residues. The CDR3 here is CASSETLPNGYTF. CDR3 bases: TGTGCCAGCAGTGAAACCCTGCCGAATGGCTACACCTTC.

There are a few counts of this clonotype. The chain recombines TRBV7-2 with TRBJ1-2; D is unresolved. CDR3 length: 13 amino acids. Trimming stripped 0 bases from V and 4 bases from J, with 6 bases between. Germline CDR1 is SGHTA and CDR2 is FQGNSA. Here the CDR3 reads CASSLASSYGYTF. The CDR3 DNA follows: TGTGCCAGCAGCTTAGCGTCATCCTATGGCTACACCTTC.

This clonotype has ten or more counts. The chain uses TRBV6-1 and TRBJ2-7; D gene uncertain. This CDR3 contains 16 residues. Germline CDR1 and CDR2: MNHNS and SASEGT. V was clipped by 1 base and J by 5 bases, with 18 bases between them. The CDR3, as DNA: TGTGCCAGCAGTGAAGGGGCCCGGGCCCTACTCGACGAGCAGTACTTC. It is translated as CASSEGARALLDEQYF.

The chain combines TRBV20-1 with TRBJ2-3, with 11 bases identical to TRBD2. This CDR3 contains 15 residues. The germline gives CDR1 DFQATT, CDR2 SNEGSKA (reference sequence). The V gene end was trimmed by 1 base and the J gene end by 2 bases; junction bases not matched to a gene: 2. The CDR3 spells CSARGLAGITDTQYF. The DNA for the CDR3 is TGCAGTGCTAGAGGACTAGCGGGGATCACAGATACGCAGTATTTT.

This clonotype occurred many times. V and J are TRBV7-2 and TRBJ2-7, with D possibly matching TRBD1 (6 bases). The CDR3 consists of 13 residues. Germline values: CDR1 SGHTA, CDR2 FQGNSA. Trimming left V 5 bases short and J 4 bases short, with 12 bases between. The CDR3, as DNA: TGTGCCAGCAGCATTGACAGGAGTTACGAGCAGTACTTC. Its translation: CASSIDRSYEQYF.

The sample holds many counts of this clonotype. The chain uses TRBV12-3 or TRBV12-4 and TRBJ1-5; D might be TRBD1 (6 bases). Trimming removed 5 bases from V and 7 bases from J, with 12 bases in between. The CDR3 contains 13 residues. CDR3 protein: CASSRNRDQPQHF. CDR3 DNA: TGTGCCAGCAGTCGAAACAGGGACCAGCCCCAGCATTTT.

This clonotype was observed at least ten times. The rearrangement links TRBV5-1 to TRBJ1-1, with D maybe TRBD1 (5 bases). Germline CDR1 is SGHRS and CDR2 is YFSETQ. This CDR3 has 16 residues. V shed 0 bases and J shed 5 bases, with 17 bases lying between them. The CDR3, as DNA: TGCGCCAGCAGCTTGGCTCCAGTAACAGGAGGGACTGAAGCTTTCTTT. Amino acid sequence: CASSLAPVTGGTEAFF.

The chain joins TRBV14 to TRBJ2-7; 7 nucleotides line up with TRBD2. CDR1 and CDR2 from the germline V gene are SGHDN and FVKESK. J lost 3 bases, V lost 3 bases, and 14 bases had no gene match. The CDR3 has 17 amino acids. CDR3 sequence: CASSQTYRRTRVYEQYF. Written as DNA, the CDR3 is TGTGCCAGCAGCCAGACTTACCGGAGGACTAGAGTCTACGAGCAGTACTTC. Looking up the rest from reference TRBV14 and TRBJ2-7 gives the full variable domain: EAGVTQFPSHSVIEKGQTVTLRCDPISGHDNLYWYRRVMGKEIKFLLHFVKESKQDESGMPNNRFLAERTGGTYSTLKVQPAELEDSGVYFCASSQTYRRTRVYEQYFGPGTRLTVT.

This clonotype was counted at least ten times. The chain has TRBV30 and TRBJ2-3; the match to TRBD2 covers 7 bases. With 5 bases clipped from V and 6 bases from J, the junction kept 8 bases outside the gene matches. The CDR3 consists of 13 residues. Germline V CDR1 and CDR2: GTSNPN, SVGIG (reference sequence). The CDR3 DNA reads as TGTGCCTGGGAGGGAGGGAGTAGCGATACGCAGTATTTT. Amino acid sequence: CAWEGGSSDTQYF.

This clonotype was picked up many times. J is TRBJ1-2 and V is TRBV7-9; D unresolved. CDR1 SEHNR and CDR2 FQNEAQ come from the germline V gene (reference sequence). CDR3 length equals 12 residues. V was trimmed by 1 base and J by 2 bases, leaving 2 bases between them. CDR3 coding DNA: TGTGCCAGCAGCTTAGACAACTATGGCTACACCTTC. Encoded protein: CASSLDNYGYTF.